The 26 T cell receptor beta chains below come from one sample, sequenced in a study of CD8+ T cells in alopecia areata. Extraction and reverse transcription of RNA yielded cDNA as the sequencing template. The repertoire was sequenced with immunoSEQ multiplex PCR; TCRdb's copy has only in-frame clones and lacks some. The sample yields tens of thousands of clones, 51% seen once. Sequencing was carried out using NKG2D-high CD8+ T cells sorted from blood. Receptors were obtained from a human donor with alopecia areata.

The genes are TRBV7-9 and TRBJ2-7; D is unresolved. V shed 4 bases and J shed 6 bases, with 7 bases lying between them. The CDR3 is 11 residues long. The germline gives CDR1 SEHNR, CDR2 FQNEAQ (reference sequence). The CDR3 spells CASSSASEQYF. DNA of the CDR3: TGTGCCAGCAGCTCCGCTTCCGAGCAGTACTTC.

Written as DNA, the CDR3 is TGTGCCAGCAGCCATAGCACCGGGGAGCTGTTTTTT. It encodes CASSHSTGELFF. The chain employs TRBV5-4 and TRBJ2-2; D remains ambiguous. The CDR3 is 12 residues long. Deletions cut 4 bases from V and 4 bases from J, with 5 bases between. Germline lookup yields CDR1 SGHNT and CDR2 YYREEE (reference sequence).

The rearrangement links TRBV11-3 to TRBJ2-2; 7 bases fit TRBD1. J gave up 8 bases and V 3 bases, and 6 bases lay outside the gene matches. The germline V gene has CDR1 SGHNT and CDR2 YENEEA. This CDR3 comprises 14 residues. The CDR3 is CASSLRDRPGELFF. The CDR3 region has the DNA TGTGCCAGCAGCTTGAGGGACAGACCGGGGGAGCTGTTTTTT.

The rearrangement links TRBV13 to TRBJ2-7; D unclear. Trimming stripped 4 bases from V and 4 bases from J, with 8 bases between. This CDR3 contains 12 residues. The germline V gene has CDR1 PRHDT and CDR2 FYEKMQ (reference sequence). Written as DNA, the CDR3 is TGTGCCAGCAGCTCTAAGGCTTACGAGCAGTACTTC. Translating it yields CASSSKAYEQYF.

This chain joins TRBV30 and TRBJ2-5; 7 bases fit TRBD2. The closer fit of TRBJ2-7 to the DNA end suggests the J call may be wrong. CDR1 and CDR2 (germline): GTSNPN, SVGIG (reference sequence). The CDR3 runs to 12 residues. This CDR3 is CAWKRDSYEQYF. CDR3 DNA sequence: TGTGCCTGGAAGCGGGACTCCTACGAGCAGTACTTC.

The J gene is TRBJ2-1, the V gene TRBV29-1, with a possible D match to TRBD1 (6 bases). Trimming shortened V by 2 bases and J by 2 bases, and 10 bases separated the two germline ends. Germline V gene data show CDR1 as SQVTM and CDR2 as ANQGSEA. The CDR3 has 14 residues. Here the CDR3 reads CSVELGATYNEQFF. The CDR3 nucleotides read TGCAGCGTTGAACTGGGGGCGACCTACAATGAGCAGTTCTTC.

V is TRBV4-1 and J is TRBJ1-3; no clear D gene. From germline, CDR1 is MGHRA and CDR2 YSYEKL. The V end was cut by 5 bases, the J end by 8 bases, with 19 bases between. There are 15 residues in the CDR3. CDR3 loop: CASSERTASGDTIYF. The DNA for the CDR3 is TGCGCCAGCAGCGAAAGGACCGCCTCGGGAGACACCATATATTTT.

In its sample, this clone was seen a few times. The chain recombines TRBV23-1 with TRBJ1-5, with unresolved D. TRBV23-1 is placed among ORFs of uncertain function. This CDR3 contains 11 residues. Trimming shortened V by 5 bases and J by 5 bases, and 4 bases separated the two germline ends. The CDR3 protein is CASSFHQPQHF. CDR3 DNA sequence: TGCGCCAGCAGTTTCCATCAGCCCCAGCATTTT.

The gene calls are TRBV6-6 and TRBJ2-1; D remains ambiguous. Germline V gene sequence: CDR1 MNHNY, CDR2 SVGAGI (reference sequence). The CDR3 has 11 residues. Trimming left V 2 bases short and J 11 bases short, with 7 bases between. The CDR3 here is CASSYGVQQFF. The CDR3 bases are TGTGCCAGCAGTTACGGGGTGCAGCAGTTCTTC.

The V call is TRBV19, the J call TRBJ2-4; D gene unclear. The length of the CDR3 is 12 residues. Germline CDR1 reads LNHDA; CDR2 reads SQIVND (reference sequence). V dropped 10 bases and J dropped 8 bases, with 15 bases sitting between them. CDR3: CATTQTGDIQYF. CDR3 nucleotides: TGTGCCACTACTCAAACTGGGGACATTCAGTACTTC.

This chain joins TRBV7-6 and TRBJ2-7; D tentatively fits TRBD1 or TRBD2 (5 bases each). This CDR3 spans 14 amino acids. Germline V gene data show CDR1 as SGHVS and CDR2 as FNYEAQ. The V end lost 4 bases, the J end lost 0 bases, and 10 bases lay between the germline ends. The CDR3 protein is CASSWDASSYEQYF. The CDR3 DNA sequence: TGTGCCAGCAGCTGGGACGCCAGCTCCTACGAGCAGTACTTC.

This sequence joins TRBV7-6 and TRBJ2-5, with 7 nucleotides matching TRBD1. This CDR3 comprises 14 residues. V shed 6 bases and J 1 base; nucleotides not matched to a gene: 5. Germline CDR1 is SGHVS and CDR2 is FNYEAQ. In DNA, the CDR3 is TGTGCCAGCAGTCAAGGGACAGCCCAAGAGACCCAGTACTTC. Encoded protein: CASSQGTAQETQYF.

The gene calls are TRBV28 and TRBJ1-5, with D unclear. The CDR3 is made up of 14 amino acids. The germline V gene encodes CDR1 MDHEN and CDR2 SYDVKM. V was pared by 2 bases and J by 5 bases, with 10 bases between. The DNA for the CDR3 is TGTGCCAGCAGTTTAGGAGAAGAACATCAGCCCCAGCATTTT. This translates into CASSLGEEHQPQHF.

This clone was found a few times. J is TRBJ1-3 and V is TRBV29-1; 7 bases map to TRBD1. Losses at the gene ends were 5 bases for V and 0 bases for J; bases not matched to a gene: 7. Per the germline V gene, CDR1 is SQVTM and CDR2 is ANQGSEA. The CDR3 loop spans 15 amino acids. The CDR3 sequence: CSVPTGEGSGNTIYF. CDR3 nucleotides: TGCAGCGTTCCTACAGGGGAGGGCTCTGGAAACACCATATATTTT.

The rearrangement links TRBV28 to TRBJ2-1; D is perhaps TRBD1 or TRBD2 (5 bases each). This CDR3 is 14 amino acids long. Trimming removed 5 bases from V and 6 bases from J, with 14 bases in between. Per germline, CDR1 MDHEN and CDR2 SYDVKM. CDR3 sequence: CASSPRDGVNEQFF. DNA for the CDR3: TGTGCCAGCAGTCCCCGGGACGGAGTCAATGAGCAGTTCTTC.

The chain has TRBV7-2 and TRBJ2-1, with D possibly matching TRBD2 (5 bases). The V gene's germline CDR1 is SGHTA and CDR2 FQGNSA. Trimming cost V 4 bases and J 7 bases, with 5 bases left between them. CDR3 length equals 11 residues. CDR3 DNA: TGTGCCAGCAGCTCGGGGAATGAGCAGTTCTTC. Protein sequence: CASSSGNEQFF.

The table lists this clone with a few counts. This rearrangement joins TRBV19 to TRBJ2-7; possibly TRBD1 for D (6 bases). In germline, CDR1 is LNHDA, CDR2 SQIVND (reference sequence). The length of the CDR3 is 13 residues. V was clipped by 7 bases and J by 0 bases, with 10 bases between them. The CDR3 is CASTGQTSYEQYF. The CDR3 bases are TGTGCCAGTACCGGACAGACCTCCTACGAGCAGTACTTC.

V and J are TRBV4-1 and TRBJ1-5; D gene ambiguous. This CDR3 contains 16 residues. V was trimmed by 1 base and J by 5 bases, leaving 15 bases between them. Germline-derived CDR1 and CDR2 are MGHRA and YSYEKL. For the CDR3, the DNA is TGCGCCAGCAGCCAAGTTTCCGGGGAATGGGATCAGCCCCAGCATTTT. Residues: CASSQVSGEWDQPQHF.

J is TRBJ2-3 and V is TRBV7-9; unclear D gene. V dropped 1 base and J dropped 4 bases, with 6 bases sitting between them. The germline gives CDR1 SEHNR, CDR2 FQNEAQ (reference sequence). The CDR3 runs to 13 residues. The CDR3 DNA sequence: TGTGCCAGCAGCTTAGTGTTTCCAGATACGCAGTATTTT. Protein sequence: CASSLVFPDTQYF.

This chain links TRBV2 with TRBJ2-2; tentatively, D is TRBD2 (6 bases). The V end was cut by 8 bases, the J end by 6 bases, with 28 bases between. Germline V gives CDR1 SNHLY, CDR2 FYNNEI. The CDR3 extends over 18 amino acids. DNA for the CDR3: TGTGCCAGCCTCACCAGACTAGGTCTCGAGGGTCGCGCCGGGGAGCTGTTTTTT. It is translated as CASLTRLGLEGRAGELFF.

The CDR3 here is CASSLVVGPENTGELFF. The CDR3 DNA reads TGCGCCAGCAGCTTGGTAGTCGGGCCGGAAAACACCGGGGAGCTGTTTTTT. This chain joins TRBV5-1 and TRBJ2-2; D is undetermined. Per germline, CDR1 SGHRS and CDR2 YFSETQ. This CDR3 is 17 amino acids long. The germline V and J ends were trimmed by 0 bases and 2 bases, with 14 bases remaining between them.

CDR3 sequence reads: CASSLGTSPDTQYF. The CDR3 DNA is TGTGCCAGCAGCTTGGGGACTAGCCCAGATACGCAGTATTTT. V usage is TRBV7-3 and J usage is TRBJ2-3; 9 bases fit TRBD2. The V gene's germline CDR1 is SGHTA and CDR2 FQGTGA. V lost 3 bases, J lost 4 bases, and 2 bases stayed unmatched. The CDR3 covers 14 residues.

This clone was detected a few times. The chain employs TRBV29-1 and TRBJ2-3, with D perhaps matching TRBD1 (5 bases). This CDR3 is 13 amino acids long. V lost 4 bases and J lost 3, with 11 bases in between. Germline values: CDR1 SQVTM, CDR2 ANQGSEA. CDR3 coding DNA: TGCAGCGTTGGGCAGGGTAAGACAGATACGCAGTATTTT. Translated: CSVGQGKTDTQYF.

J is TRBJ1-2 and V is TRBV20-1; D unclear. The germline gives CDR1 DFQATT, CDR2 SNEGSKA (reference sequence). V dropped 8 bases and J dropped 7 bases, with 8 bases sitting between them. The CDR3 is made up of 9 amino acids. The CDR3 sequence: CSPGAGYTF. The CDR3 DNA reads TGCAGTCCGGGTGCTGGCTACACCTTC.

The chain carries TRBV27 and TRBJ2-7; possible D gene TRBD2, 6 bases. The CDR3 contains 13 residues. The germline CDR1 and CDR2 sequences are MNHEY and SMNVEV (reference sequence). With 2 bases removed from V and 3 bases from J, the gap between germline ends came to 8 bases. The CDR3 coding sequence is TGTGCCAGCAGTTTAGGGGACTTCTACGAGCAGTACTTC. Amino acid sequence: CASSLGDFYEQYF.

CDR3 bases: TGCAGCGTTGAAGATCTCGACAAGCCCAGCGAGCAGTACTTC. Residues: CSVEDLDKPSEQYF. V and J are TRBV29-1 and TRBJ2-5; D ambiguous. TRBJ2-7 explains the end of the DNA better; the J call may be wrong. The CDR3 covers 14 residues. Germline values: CDR1 SQVTM, CDR2 ANQGSEA.